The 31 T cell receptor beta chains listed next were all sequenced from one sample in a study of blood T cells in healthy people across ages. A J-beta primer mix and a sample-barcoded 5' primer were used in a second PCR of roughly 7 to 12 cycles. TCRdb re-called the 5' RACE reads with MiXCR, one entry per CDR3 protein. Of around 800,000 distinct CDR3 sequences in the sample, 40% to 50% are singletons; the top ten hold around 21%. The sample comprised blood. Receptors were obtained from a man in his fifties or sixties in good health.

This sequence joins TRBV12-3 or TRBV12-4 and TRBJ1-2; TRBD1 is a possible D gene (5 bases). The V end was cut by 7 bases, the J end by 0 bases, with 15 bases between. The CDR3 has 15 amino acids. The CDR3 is CASNTGPGANYGYTF. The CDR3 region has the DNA TGTGCCAGCAACACTGGTCCGGGGGCTAACTATGGCTACACCTTC.

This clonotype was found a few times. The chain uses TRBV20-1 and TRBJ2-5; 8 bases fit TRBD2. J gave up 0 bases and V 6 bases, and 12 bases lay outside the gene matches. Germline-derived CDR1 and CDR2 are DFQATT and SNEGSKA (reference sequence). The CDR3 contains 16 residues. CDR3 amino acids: CSARRVSGGYQETQYF. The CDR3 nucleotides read TGCAGTGCACGCCGGGTCAGCGGGGGTTACCAAGAGACCCAGTACTTC.

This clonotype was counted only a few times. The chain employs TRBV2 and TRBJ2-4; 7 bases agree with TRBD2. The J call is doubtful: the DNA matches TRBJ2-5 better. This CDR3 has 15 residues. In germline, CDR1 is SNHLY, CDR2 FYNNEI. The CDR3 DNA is TGTGCCAGCAAGCCGGCTAGCGGTGCTCAAGAGACCCAGTACTTC. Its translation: CASKPASGAQETQYF.

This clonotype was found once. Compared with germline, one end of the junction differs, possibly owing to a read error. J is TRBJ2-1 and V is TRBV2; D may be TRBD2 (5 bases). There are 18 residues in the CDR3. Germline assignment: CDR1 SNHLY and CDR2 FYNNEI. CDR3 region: CASSLLRSLASTYNEQFF. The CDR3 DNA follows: TGTGCCAGCAGCCTCCTAAGGAGTCTTGCTAGCACCTACAACGAGCAGTTCTTC.

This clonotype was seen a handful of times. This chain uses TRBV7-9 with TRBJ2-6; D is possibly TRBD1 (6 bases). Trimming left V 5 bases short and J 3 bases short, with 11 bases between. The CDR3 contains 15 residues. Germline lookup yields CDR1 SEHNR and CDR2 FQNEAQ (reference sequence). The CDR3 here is CASSLQGYGANVLTF. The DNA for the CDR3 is TGTGCCAGCAGCCTACAGGGTTATGGGGCCAACGTCCTGACTTTC.

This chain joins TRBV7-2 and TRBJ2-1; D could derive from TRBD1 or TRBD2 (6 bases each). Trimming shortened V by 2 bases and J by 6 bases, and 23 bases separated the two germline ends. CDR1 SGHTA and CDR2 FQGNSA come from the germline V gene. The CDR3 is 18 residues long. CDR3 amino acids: CASSLITWGRGGGNEQFF. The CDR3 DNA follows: TGTGCCAGCAGCTTAATTACTTGGGGGCGGGGTGGGGGCAATGAGCAGTTCTTC. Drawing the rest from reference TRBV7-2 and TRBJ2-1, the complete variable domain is GAGVSQSPSNKVTEKGKDVELRCDPISGHTALYWYRQSLGQGLEFLIYFQGNSAPDKSGLPSDRFSAERTGGSVSTLTIQRTQQEDSAVYLCASSLITWGRGGGNEQFFGPGTRLTVL.

The chain's CDR3 is CASSQGQMYYYGYTF. In nucleotides, the CDR3 is TGTGCCAGCAGCCAAGGCCAGATGTACTACTATGGCTACACCTTC. The genes are TRBV3-1 and TRBJ1-2; no definite D call. The CDR3 has 15 residues. V was clipped by 1 base and J by 3 bases, with 12 bases between them. Germline assignment: CDR1 LGHDT and CDR2 YNNKEL (reference sequence).

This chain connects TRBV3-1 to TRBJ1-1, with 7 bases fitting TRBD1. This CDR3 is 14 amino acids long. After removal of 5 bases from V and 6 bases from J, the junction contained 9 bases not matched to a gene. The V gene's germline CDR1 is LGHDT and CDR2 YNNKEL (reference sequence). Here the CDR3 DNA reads TGTGCCAGCAGCTACGGGACAGTCAATTCTGAAGCTTTCTTT. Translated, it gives CASSYGTVNSEAFF. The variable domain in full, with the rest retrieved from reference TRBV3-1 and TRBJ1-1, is DTAVSQTPKYLVTQMGNDKSIKCEQNLGHDTMYWYKQDSKKFLKIMFSYNNKELIINETVPNRFSPKSPDKAHLNLHINSLELGDSAVYFCASSYGTVNSEAFFGQGTRLTVV.

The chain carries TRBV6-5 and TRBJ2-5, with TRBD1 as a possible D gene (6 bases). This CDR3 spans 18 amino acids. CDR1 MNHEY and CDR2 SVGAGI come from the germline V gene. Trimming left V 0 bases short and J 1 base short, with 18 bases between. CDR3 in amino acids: CASSYSSNTGHLQETQYF. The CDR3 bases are TGTGCCAGCAGTTACTCGTCGAATACGGGACACCTCCAAGAGACCCAGTACTTC.

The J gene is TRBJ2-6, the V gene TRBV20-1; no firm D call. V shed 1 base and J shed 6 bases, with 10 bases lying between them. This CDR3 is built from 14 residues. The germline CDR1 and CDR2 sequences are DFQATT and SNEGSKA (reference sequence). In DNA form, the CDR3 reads TGCAGTGCTAGAGGGCTTTCGGCGGCCAACGTCCTGACTTTC. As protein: CSARGLSAANVLTF.

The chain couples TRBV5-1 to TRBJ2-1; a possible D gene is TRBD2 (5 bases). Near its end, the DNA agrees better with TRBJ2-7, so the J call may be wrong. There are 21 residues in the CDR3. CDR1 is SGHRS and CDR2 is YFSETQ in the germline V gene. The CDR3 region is CASSLKGSPAGNYPSYNEQYF. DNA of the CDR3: TGCGCCAGCAGCTTGAAGGGCTCTCCTGCTGGGAATTACCCTAGCTACAATGAGCAGTACTTC.

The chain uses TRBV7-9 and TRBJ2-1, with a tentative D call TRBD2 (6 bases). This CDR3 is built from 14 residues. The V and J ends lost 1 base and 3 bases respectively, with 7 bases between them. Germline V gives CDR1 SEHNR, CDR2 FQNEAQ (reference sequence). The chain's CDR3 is CASSLVRGYNEQFF. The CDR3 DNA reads TGTGCCAGCAGCTTAGTGCGGGGCTACAATGAGCAGTTCTTC.

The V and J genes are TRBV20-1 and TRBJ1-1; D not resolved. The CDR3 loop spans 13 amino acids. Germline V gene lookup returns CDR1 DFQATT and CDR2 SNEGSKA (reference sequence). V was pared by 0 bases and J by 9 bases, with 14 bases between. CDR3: CSARDFAQTKAFF. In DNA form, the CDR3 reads TGCAGTGCTAGAGATTTTGCTCAGACTAAAGCTTTCTTT.

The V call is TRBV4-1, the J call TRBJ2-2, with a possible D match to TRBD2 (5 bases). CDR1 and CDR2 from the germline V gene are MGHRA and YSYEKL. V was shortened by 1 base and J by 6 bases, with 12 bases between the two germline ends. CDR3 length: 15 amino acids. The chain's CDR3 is CASSQGPLAAGELFF. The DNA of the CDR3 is TGCGCCAGCAGCCAAGGCCCCCTAGCAGCCGGGGAGCTGTTTTTT.

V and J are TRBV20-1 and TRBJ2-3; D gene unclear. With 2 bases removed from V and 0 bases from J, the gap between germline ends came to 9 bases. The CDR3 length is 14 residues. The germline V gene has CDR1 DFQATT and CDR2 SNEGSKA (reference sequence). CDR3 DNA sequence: TGCAGTGCTAGATTGGTACACAGCACAGATACGCAGTATTTT. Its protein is CSARLVHSTDTQYF.

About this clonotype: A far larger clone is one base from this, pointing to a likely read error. In DNA, the CDR3 is TGTGCCAGCAGCTTAGCCGGCAGGGGAGAGACCCAGTTCTTC. It specifies CASSLAGRGETQFF. The J gene is TRBJ2-1, the V gene TRBV7-2; maybe TRBD1 (6 bases). CDR1 and CDR2 (germline): SGHTA, FQGNSA. Trimming pared 0 bases from V and 13 bases from J, leaving 16 bases between. The length of the CDR3 is 14 residues.

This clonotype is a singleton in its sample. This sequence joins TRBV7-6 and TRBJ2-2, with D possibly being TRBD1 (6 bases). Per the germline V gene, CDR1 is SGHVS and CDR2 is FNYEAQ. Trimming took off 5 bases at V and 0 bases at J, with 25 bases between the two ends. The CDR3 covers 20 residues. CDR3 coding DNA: TGTGCCAGCAGCGCCCGACAGGCACAAGTCCGAGCAGCGAACACCGGGGAGCTGTTTTTT. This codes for CASSARQAQVRAANTGELFF.

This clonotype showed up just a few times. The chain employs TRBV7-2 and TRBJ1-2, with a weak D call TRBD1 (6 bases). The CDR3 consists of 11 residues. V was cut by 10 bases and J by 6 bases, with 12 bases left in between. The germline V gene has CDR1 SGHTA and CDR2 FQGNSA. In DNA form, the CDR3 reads TGTGCCACTTGGGGGCGGAATGGCTACACCTTC. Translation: CATWGRNGYTF.

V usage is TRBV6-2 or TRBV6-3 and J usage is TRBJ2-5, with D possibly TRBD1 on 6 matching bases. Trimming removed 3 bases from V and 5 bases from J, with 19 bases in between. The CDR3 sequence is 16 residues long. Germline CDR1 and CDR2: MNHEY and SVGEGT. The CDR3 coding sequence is TGTGCCAGCAGTTATCCGTTAGGACAGCCGCACGAGACCCAGTACTTC. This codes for CASSYPLGQPHETQYF.

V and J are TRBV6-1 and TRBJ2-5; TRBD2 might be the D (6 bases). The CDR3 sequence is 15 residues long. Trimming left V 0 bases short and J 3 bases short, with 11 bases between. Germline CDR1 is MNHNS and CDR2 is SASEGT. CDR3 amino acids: CASSEARGDEETQYF. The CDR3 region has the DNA TGTGCCAGCAGTGAAGCGCGGGGAGATGAAGAGACCCAGTACTTC.

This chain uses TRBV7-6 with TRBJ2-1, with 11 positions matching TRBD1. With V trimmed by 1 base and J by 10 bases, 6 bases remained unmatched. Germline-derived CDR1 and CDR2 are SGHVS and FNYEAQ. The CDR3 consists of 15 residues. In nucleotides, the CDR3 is TGTGCCAGCAGCTTAGGCGGACAGGGGGCTAAAGAGCAGTTCTTC. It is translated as CASSLGGQGAKEQFF.

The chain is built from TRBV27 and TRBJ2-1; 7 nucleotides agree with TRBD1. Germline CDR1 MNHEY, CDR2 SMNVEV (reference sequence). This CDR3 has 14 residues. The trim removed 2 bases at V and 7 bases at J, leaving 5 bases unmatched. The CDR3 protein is CASSLGDSANEQFF. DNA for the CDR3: TGTGCCAGCAGTTTAGGGGACAGCGCGAATGAGCAGTTCTTC.

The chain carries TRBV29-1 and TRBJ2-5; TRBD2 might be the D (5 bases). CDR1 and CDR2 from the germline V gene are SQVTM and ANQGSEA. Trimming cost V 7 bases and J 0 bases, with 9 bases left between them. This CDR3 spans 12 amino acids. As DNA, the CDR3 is TGCAGCGGTTGGGAGAACCAAGAGACCCAGTACTTC. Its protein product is CSGWENQETQYF.

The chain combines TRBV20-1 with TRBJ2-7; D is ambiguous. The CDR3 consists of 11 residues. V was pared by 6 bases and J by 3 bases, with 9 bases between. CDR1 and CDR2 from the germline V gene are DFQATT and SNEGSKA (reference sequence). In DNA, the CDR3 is TGCAGTGCCCAGGTCGTCTACGAGCAGTACTTC. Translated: CSAQVVYEQYF.

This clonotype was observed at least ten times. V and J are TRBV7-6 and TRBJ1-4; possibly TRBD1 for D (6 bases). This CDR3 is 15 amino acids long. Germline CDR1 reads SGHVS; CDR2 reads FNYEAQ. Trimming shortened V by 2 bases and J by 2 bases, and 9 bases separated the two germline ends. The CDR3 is CASSLYTGTNEKLFF. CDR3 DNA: TGTGCCAGCAGCTTATATACAGGGACTAATGAAAAACTGTTTTTT.

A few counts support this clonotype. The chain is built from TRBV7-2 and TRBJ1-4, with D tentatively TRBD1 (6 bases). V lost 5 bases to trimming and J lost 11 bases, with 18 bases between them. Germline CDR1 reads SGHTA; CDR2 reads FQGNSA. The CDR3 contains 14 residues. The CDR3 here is CASSEGGGADKLFF. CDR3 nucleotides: TGTGCCAGCAGCGAAGGCGGGGGGGCGGATAAACTGTTTTTT.

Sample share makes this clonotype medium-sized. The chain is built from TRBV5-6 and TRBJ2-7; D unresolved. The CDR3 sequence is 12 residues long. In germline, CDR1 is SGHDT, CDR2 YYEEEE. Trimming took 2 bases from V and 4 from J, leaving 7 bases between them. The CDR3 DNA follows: TGTGCCAGCAGCTTTTCACAGTACGAGCAGTACTTC. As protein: CASSFSQYEQYF. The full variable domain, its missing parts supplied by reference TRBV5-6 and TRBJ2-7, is DAGVTQSPTHLIKTRGQQVTLRCSPKSGHDTVSWYQQALGQGPQFIFQYYEEEERQRGNFPDRFSGHQFPNYSSELNVNALLLGDSALYLCASSFSQYEQYFGPGTRLTVT.

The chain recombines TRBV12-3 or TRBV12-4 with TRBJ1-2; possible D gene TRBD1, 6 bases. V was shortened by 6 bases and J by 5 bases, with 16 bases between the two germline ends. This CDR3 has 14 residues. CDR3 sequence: CASSPRGGLYGYTF. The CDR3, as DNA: TGTGCCAGCAGCCCAAGAGGGGGGCTGTATGGCTACACCTTC.

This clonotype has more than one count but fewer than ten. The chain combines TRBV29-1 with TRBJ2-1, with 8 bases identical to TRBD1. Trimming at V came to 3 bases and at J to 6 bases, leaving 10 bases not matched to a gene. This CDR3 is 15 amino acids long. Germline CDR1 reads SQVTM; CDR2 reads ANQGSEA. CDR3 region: CSVDRGQNIGNEQFF. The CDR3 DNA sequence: TGCAGCGTTGACAGGGGGCAGAACATAGGCAATGAGCAGTTCTTC.

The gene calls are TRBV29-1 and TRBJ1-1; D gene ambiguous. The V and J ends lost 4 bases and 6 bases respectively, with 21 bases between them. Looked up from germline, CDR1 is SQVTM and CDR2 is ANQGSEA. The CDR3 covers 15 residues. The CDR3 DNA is TGCAGCGTTGTGGAGGGAGGAGGAAGGGTGTCTGAAGCTTTCTTT. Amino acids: CSVVEGGGRVSEAFF.

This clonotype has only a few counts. This chain's CDR3 is CASSQFQGGGAERLGYTF. CDR3 DNA sequence: TGCGCCAGCAGCCAATTCCAGGGGGGCGGCGCCGAGCGGTTGGGCTACACCTTC. The chain has TRBV4-1 and TRBJ1-2, with 7 bases fitting TRBD1. Germline V CDR1 and CDR2: MGHRA, YSYEKL. V shed 2 bases, J shed 8 bases, and the junction held 20 bases outside the gene matches. The CDR3 extends over 18 amino acids.